This T cell receptor (beta chain) was observed in a study of shared clonotypes between healthy human individuals. Study conclusions and caveats: Large depth notwithstanding, sorted-subset sequencing proved incomplete by rarefaction. Generation probability values for non-shared clonotypes were lower than those for clonotypes shared by all four donors. Only a few donors were included, so the genetic and exposure-history diversity represented was limited. Shared clonotypes: approximately 4.5% naive CD4, 3% to 3.5% naive CD8, less than 2.5% memory CD4, approximately 0.37% memory CD8.

The repertoire was sequenced with immunoSEQ multiplex PCR; TCRdb's copy has only in-frame clones and lacks some. The sample yields over 1.5 million clones, approximately 98% seen once. Regarding this clone: Its antigen is still unknown.

The CDR3 loop spans 14 amino acids. Between the trimmed V and J ends, which lost 2 bases and 3 bases, there was a span of 9 bases. Germline lookup yields CDR1 SNHLY and CDR2 FYNNEI. The material sequenced was naive CD4+ T cells sorted from blood. Documented subset: CD45RA+ positively selected. This TCR came from a man aged 25 to 40 in good health. J is TRBJ2-3 and V is TRBV2; D gene uncertain. The CDR3 DNA sequence: TGTGCCAGCAGTGAAAGTCAGGTAACAGATACGCAGTATTTT. The encoded protein is CASSESQVTDTQYF.